The 27 T cell receptor beta chains reported below all come from one sample, sequenced in a study of T cell changes during pregnancy in multiple sclerosis. Sequencing used immunoSEQ multiplex PCR; TCRdb keeps in-frame clones, though not all of them. The sample records 55,000 to 80,000 clones, roughly 90% being singletons. The sequenced sample was peripheral blood, obtained after pregnancy. The receptor source for this set is a female donor in good health, enrolled as a control in a pregnancy study.

The rearrangement links TRBV15 to TRBJ1-2; a weak D match, TRBD1 (6 bases). The germline CDR1 and CDR2 sequences are LNHNV and YYDKDF (reference sequence). The CDR3 has 15 residues. The germline V and J ends were trimmed by 5 bases and 4 bases, with 17 bases remaining between them. The CDR3 DNA reads TGTGCCACCAGCCCCGGTGGGCAGGGGCCCTATGGCTACACCTTC. Translated: CATSPGGQGPYGYTF.

As DNA, the CDR3 is TGTGCCAGCAGCAAAGCCCAGCGGGGGGGCTACAATGAGCAGTTCTTC. Its translation is CASSKAQRGGYNEQFF. The chain joins TRBV21-1 to TRBJ2-1; the table's D call of TRBD2 was not tested on the DNA. TRBV21-1 is a pseudogene. The CDR3 covers 16 residues.

This clone was seen more than once but under ten times. The chain links TRBV10-1 to TRBJ1-1; no clear D. The CDR3 spans 15 residues. The germline V gene has CDR1 WNHNN and CDR2 SYGVQD (reference sequence). The V gene lost 7 bases and the J gene lost 0 bases, with 15 bases spanning the gap. The CDR3 sequence: CASNRDSIMNTEAFF. CDR3 in DNA: TGCGCCAGCAATCGGGATTCGATCATGAACACTGAAGCTTTCTTT.

This sequence joins TRBV27 and TRBJ2-7; D uncertain. This CDR3 comprises 13 residues. Looked up from germline, CDR1 is MNHEY and CDR2 is SMNVEV (reference sequence). Trimming took 2 bases from V and 2 from J, leaving 7 bases between them. CDR3 DNA: TGTGCCAGCAGTTTAGGCAGGACCTACGAGCAGTACTTC. Protein product: CASSLGRTYEQYF.

This clone appeared a single time. The chain carries TRBV4-1 and TRBJ2-7; D perhaps matches TRBD2 (5 bases). Germline CDR1 reads MGHRA; CDR2 reads YSYEKL. The V and J ends lost 4 bases and 0 bases respectively, with 10 bases between them. The CDR3 contains 14 residues. CDR3 nucleotide sequence: TGCGCCAGCAGCCGAAGTGAGGGCTCCTACGAGCAGTACTTC. It translates to CASSRSEGSYEQYF.

This chain joins TRBV7-6 and TRBJ1-1; D may be TRBD1 (5 bases). The germline V gene encodes CDR1 SGHVS and CDR2 FNYEAQ. This CDR3 is 15 amino acids long. V lost 2 bases to trimming and J lost 4 bases, with 14 bases between them. The CDR3 loop reads CASSLLEGFSTEAFF. The CDR3 DNA follows: TGTGCCAGCAGCTTACTGGAGGGGTTCAGCACTGAAGCTTTCTTT.

The chain joins TRBV30 to TRBJ1-2, with D hard to call. Trimming cost V 5 bases and J 4 bases, with 14 bases left between them. CDR1 is GTSNPN and CDR2 is SVGIG in the germline V gene (reference sequence). The CDR3 sequence is 13 residues long. The DNA of the CDR3 is TGTGCCTGGTTAGTTTCGGGGATCTATGGCTACACCTTC. This translates into CAWLVSGIYGYTF. The full variable domain, its missing parts supplied by reference TRBV30 and TRBJ1-2, is SQTIHQWPATLVQPVGSPLSLECTVEGTSNPNLYWYRQAAGRGLQLLFYSVGIGQISSEVPQNLSASRPQDRQFILSSKKLLLSDSGFYLCAWLVSGIYGYTFGSGTRLTVV.

The chain uses TRBV4-3 and TRBJ1-3; D not resolved. The CDR3 runs to 13 residues. CDR1 and CDR2 (germline): LGHNA, YSLEER. Trimming stripped 0 bases from V and 4 bases from J, with 4 bases between. As DNA, the CDR3 is TGCGCCAGCAGCCAAGATCCGGGAAACACCATATATTTT. This gives the protein CASSQDPGNTIYF.

The chain links TRBV5-6 to TRBJ2-3; the match to TRBD2 covers 8 bases. The CDR3 sequence is 15 residues long. V lost 0 bases, J lost 5 bases, and 5 bases stayed unmatched. Germline V CDR1 and CDR2: SGHDT, YYEEEE. The CDR3 nucleotides are TGTGCCAGCAGCTTGGGAGCGGGAGCGATAGATACGCAGTATTTT. It is translated as CASSLGAGAIDTQYF. Full variable domain (outside the CDR3, taken from reference TRBV5-6 and TRBJ2-3): DAGVTQSPTHLIKTRGQQVTLRCSPKSGHDTVSWYQQALGQGPQFIFQYYEEEERQRGNFPDRFSGHQFPNYSSELNVNALLLGDSALYLCASSLGAGAIDTQYFGPGTRLTVL.

The genes are TRBV14 and TRBJ2-3; 8 bases are a match to TRBD1. Germline CDR1 reads SGHDN; CDR2 reads FVKESK. The CDR3 sequence is 16 residues long. V gave up 1 base and J gave up 3 bases; unmatched junction bases: 6. In DNA form, the CDR3 reads TGTGCCAGCAGCCAAGTGGGCAGGGGGCGGACAGATACGCAGTATTTT. The encoded protein is CASSQVGRGRTDTQYF.

The CDR3 region has the DNA TGTGCCAGTAGTAGAGCGGGAGGACAATACGAGCAGTACTTC. Its protein is CASSRAGGQYEQYF. This chain links TRBV19 with TRBJ2-7; 9 bases map to TRBD2. The V gene end was trimmed by 4 bases and the J gene end by 4 bases; junction bases not matched to a gene: 5. The CDR3 loop spans 14 amino acids. Germline lookup yields CDR1 LNHDA and CDR2 SQIVND (reference sequence).

The chain is built from TRBV11-2 and TRBJ2-2; 9 nucleotides agree with TRBD2. The CDR3 spans 16 residues. The germline gives CDR1 SGHAT, CDR2 FQNNGV. The V gene end was trimmed by 5 bases and the J gene end by 6 bases; junction bases not matched to a gene: 10. Here the CDR3 reads CASSPQGSGRPGELFF. CDR3 coding DNA: TGTGCCAGCAGCCCCCAGGGTAGCGGGAGACCCGGGGAGCTGTTTTTT.

In this sample, this clone turned up once. The genes are TRBV15 and TRBJ2-7; 8 nucleotides line up with TRBD1. This CDR3 has 14 residues. The germline V gene has CDR1 LNHNV and CDR2 YYDKDF (reference sequence). The ends lost 5 bases at V and 3 bases at J; junction bases unmatched: 6. The CDR3 DNA is TGTGCCACCAGCCCGGGGACAGGAGACTACGAGCAGTACTTC. Protein sequence: CATSPGTGDYEQYF.

This chain joins TRBV5-1 and TRBJ1-3; 9 nucleotides match TRBD1. This CDR3 comprises 16 residues. CDR1 and CDR2 (germline): SGHRS, YFSETQ. V lost 4 bases, J lost 2 bases, and 7 bases stayed unmatched. The DNA for the CDR3 is TGCGCCAGCAGCCCGGGACAGGGAACGCCTGGAAACACCATATATTTT. Its protein product is CASSPGQGTPGNTIYF. Drawing the rest from reference TRBV5-1 and TRBJ1-3, the complete variable domain is KAGVTQTPRYLIKTRGQQVTLSCSPISGHRSVSWYQQTPGQGLQFLFEYFSETQRNKGNFPGRFSGRQFSNSRSEMNVSTLELGDSALYLCASSPGQGTPGNTIYFGEGSWLTVV.

The chain uses TRBV14 and TRBJ2-5, with TRBD2 matching 7 bases. Losses at the gene ends were 2 bases for V and 6 bases for J; bases not matched to a gene: 9. The CDR3 is 15 residues long. The germline V gene has CDR1 SGHDN and CDR2 FVKESK. The CDR3 region is CASSQTHGGFQTQYF. CDR3 sequence (DNA): TGTGCCAGCAGCCAAACACACGGGGGGTTCCAGACCCAGTACTTC. Looking up the rest from reference TRBV14 and TRBJ2-5 gives the full variable domain: EAGVTQFPSHSVIEKGQTVTLRCDPISGHDNLYWYRRVMGKEIKFLLHFVKESKQDESGMPNNRFLAERTGGTYSTLKVQPAELEDSGVYFCASSQTHGGFQTQYFGPGTRLLVL.

The chain carries TRBV6-6 and TRBJ1-2; D perhaps matches TRBD1 (5 bases). Germline assignment: CDR1 MNHNY and CDR2 SVGAGI (reference sequence). The CDR3 length is 14 residues. Deletions cut 8 bases from V and 4 bases from J, with 17 bases between. CDR3 protein: CASYKGSGVYGYTF. CDR3 nucleotide sequence: TGTGCCAGCTACAAGGGGTCGGGCGTCTATGGCTACACCTTC.

This rearrangement joins TRBV7-9 to TRBJ2-5; D is undetermined. The V end lost 2 bases, the J end lost 6 bases, and 4 bases lay between the germline ends. The CDR3 is 11 amino acids. Germline V gives CDR1 SEHNR, CDR2 FQNEAQ (reference sequence). CDR3 residues: CASSLSQTQYF. Here the CDR3 DNA reads TGTGCCAGCAGCTTAAGCCAGACCCAGTACTTC.

This chain connects TRBV30 to TRBJ2-7; possible D gene TRBD1, 6 bases. Germline CDR1 GTSNPN, CDR2 SVGIG (reference sequence). Trimming shortened V by 0 bases and J by 2 bases, and 11 bases separated the two germline ends. This CDR3 region has 14 residues. The CDR3 nucleotides are TGTGCCTGGAGTGTCCCGCCAGGGGCCTACGAGCAGTACTTC. Residues: CAWSVPPGAYEQYF.

This clone has only a few counts. V usage is TRBV11-3 and J usage is TRBJ1-1; possible D gene TRBD1, 6 bases. CDR3 length: 13 amino acids. CDR1 and CDR2 from the germline V gene are SGHNT and YENEEA. Trimming removed 7 bases from V and 10 bases from J, with 19 bases in between. CDR3 nucleotide sequence: TGTGCCAGCACCCCTGCAGGGGCTGTCGGAGCTTTCTTT. Residues: CASTPAGAVGAFF. Full variable domain (missing parts from reference TRBV11-3 and TRBJ1-1): EAGVVQSPRYKIIEKKQPVAFWCNPISGHNTLYWYLQNLGQGPELLIRYENEEAVDDSQLPKDRFSAERLKGVDSTLKIQPAELGDSAVYLCASTPAGAVGAFFGQGTRLTVV.

The chain recombines TRBV9 with TRBJ1-3; 12 bases fit TRBD1. Losses at the gene ends were 2 bases for V and 1 base for J; bases not matched to a gene: 4. Germline V gene data show CDR1 as SGDLS and CDR2 as YYNGEE. This CDR3 is 17 amino acids long. CDR3: CASSVLGQGASGNTIYF. CDR3 coding DNA: TGTGCCAGCAGCGTGTTGGGACAGGGGGCGTCTGGAAACACCATATATTTT.

The chain has TRBV27 and TRBJ2-7; 9 positions match TRBD2. The CDR3 covers 14 residues. V gave up 3 bases and J gave up 6 bases; unmatched junction bases: 6. Germline CDR1 MNHEY, CDR2 SMNVEV (reference sequence). CDR3 nucleotide sequence: TGTGCCAGCAGTTTGACTAGCGGATGGGTCGAGCAGTACTTC. It codes for CASSLTSGWVEQYF.

The V and J genes are TRBV18 and TRBJ1-1; D unclear. Germline-derived CDR1 and CDR2 are KGHSH and LQKENI. Trimming cost V 1 base and J 1 base, with 7 bases left between them. The length of the CDR3 is 14 residues. The CDR3 sequence is CASSPLGPNTEAFF. CDR3 bases: TGTGCCAGCTCACCACTGGGCCCGAACACTGAAGCTTTCTTT.

V is TRBV11-2 and J is TRBJ1-1, with 7 nucleotides matching TRBD1. Germline CDR1 SGHAT, CDR2 FQNNGV. The CDR3 runs to 13 residues. After removal of 0 bases from V and 5 bases from J, the junction contained 0 bases not matched to a gene. CDR3 coding DNA: TGTGCCAGCAGCTTAGACAGGGGGACTGAAGCTTTCTTT. Translated, it gives CASSLDRGTEAFF. The variable domain in full, with the rest retrieved from reference TRBV11-2 and TRBJ1-1, is EAGVAQSPRYKIIEKRQSVAFWCNPISGHATLYWYQQILGQGPKLLIQFQNNGVVDDSQLPKDRFSAERLKGVDSTLKIQPAKLEDSAVYLCASSLDRGTEAFFGQGTRLTVV.

This clone has a handful of counts. The chain combines TRBV18 with TRBJ2-3, with D tentatively TRBD2 (6 bases). The CDR3 runs 15 residues. Trimming left V 6 bases short and J 2 bases short, with 15 bases between. Germline V lookup: CDR1 KGHSH, CDR2 LQKENI. CDR3 DNA sequence: TGTGCCAGCTCTAAATTTAGCGGTTACACAGATACGCAGTATTTT. Protein sequence: CASSKFSGYTDTQYF.

The chain carries TRBV7-9 and TRBJ2-7; TRBD2 matches at 7 bases. The germline gives CDR1 SEHNR, CDR2 FQNEAQ (reference sequence). V lost 1 base to trimming and J lost 2 bases; unmatched junction nucleotides: 11. The CDR3 has 17 residues. The DNA of the CDR3 is TGTGCCAGCAGCTTAGGCGCTAGGCGGGGGAGGACCTACGAGCAGTACTTC. This codes for CASSLGARRGRTYEQYF.

V usage is TRBV6-5 and J usage is TRBJ1-4; a possible D gene is TRBD1 (5 bases). Trimming removed 10 bases from V and 2 bases from J, with 17 bases in between. The CDR3 loop spans 15 amino acids. Germline V gene lookup returns CDR1 MNHEY and CDR2 SVGAGI. CDR3 sequence: CATPTATGTNEKLFF. The CDR3 coding sequence is TGTGCCACCCCGACAGCAACAGGCACTAATGAAAAACTGTTTTTT.

The chain uses TRBV5-8 and TRBJ2-7, with unresolved D. The CDR3 extends over 15 amino acids. Germline assignment: CDR1 SGHTS and CDR2 YDEGEE. V shed 5 bases and J shed 2 bases, with 17 bases lying between them. CDR3 amino acids: CASRSQPELPYEQYF. The CDR3 nucleotides read TGTGCCAGCAGATCCCAACCCGAACTCCCCTACGAGCAGTACTTC.